A single sample gave rise to the 4 T cell receptor beta chains below, sequenced in a study of shared clonotypes between healthy human individuals. Method: immunoSEQ multiplex PCR; TCRdb's copy keeps in-frame clones and lacks some. This sample has over 2 million clones; approximately 90% occur once, and the top ten carry about 0.41%. The sample taken for sequencing was naive CD4+ T cells from PBMCs. Documented subset: CD45RA+ positively selected. All receptors derive from a man aged 18 to 29 in good health. Some clones in this sample may be carry-over from other donors' samples.

The chain couples TRBV7-2 to TRBJ2-7; D unclear. CDR1 is SGHTA, CDR2 FQGNSA, per germline. This CDR3 has 15 amino acids. The germline V and J ends were trimmed by 1 base and 0 bases, with 10 bases remaining between them. CDR3 bases: TGTGCCAGCAGCTTAGGGCAGACCAGCTCCTACGAGCAGTACTTC. Translation gives CASSLGQTSSYEQYF.

The CDR3 here is CASSRDPFETQYF. The CDR3 bases are TGTGCCAGCAGCAGGGACCCCTTTGAGACCCAGTACTTC. V is TRBV14 and J is TRBJ2-5; D could derive from TRBD1 or TRBD2 (5 bases each). Germline V gene lookup returns CDR1 SGHDN and CDR2 FVKESK. The V and J ends lost 5 bases and 5 bases respectively, with 12 bases between them. CDR3 length equals 13 residues.

The chain combines TRBV5-4 with TRBJ1-4, with a tentative D call TRBD1 (5 bases). The CDR3 sequence is 16 residues long. Germline loops: CDR1 SGHNT, CDR2 YYREEE (reference sequence). The V and J ends lost 4 bases and 4 bases respectively, with 17 bases between them. The CDR3 loop reads CASSLGGVSYNEKLFF. The CDR3, as DNA: TGTGCCAGCAGCCTGGGAGGGGTCAGCTATAATGAAAAACTGTTTTTT. Variable domain in full (rest from reference TRBV5-4 and TRBJ1-4): ETGVTQSPTHLIKTRGQQVTLRCSSQSGHNTVSWYQQALGQGPQFIFQYYREEENGRGNFPPRFSGLQFPNYSSELNVNALELDDSALYLCASSLGGVSYNEKLFFGSGTQLSVL.

The chain uses TRBV28 and TRBJ2-2; 9 bases are a match to TRBD1. Per germline, CDR1 MDHEN and CDR2 SYDVKM. The CDR3 spans 18 residues. V lost 1 base, J lost 0 bases, and 6 bases stayed unmatched. The CDR3 loop is CASSLLRTGDPNTGELFF. The CDR3 DNA is TGTGCCAGCAGTTTATTGCGGACAGGGGACCCGAACACCGGGGAGCTGTTTTTT.